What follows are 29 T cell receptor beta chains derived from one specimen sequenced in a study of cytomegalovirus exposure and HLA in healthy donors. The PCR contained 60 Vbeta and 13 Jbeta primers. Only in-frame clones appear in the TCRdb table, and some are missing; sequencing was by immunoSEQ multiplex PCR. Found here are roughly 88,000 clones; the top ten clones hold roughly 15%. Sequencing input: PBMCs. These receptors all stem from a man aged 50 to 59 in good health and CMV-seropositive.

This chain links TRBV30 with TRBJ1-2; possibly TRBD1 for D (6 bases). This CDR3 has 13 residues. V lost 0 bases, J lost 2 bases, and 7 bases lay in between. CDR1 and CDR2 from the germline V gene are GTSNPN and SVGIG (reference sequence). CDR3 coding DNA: TGTGCCTGGAGTGTCAGGGGCAACTATGGCTACACCTTC. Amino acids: CAWSVRGNYGYTF. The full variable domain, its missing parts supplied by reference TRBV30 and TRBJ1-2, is SQTIHQWPATLVQPVGSPLSLECTVEGTSNPNLYWYRQAAGRGLQLLFYSVGIGQISSEVPQNLSASRPQDRQFILSSKKLLLSDSGFYLCAWSVRGNYGYTFGSGTRLTVV.

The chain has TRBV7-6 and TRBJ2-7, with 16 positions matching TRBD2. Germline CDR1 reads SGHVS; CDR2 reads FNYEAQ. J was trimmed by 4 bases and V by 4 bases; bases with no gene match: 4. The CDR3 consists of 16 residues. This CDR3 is CASSSGTSGREYEQYF. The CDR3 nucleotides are TGTGCCAGCAGCTCAGGGACTAGCGGGAGGGAATACGAGCAGTACTTC.

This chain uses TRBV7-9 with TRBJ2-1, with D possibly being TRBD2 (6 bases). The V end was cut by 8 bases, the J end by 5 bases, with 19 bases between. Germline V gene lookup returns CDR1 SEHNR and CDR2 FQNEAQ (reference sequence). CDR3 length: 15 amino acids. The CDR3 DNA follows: TGTGCCAGCCGCCTTTCGGGAGTCGGGGACAATGAGCAGTTCTTC. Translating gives CASRLSGVGDNEQFF. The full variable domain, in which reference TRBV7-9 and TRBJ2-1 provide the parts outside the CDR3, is DTGVSQNPRHKITKRGQNVTFRCDPISEHNRLYWYRQTLGQGPEFLTYFQNEAQLEKSRLLSDRFSAERPKGSFSTLEIQRTEQGDSAMYLCASRLSGVGDNEQFFGPGTRLTVL.

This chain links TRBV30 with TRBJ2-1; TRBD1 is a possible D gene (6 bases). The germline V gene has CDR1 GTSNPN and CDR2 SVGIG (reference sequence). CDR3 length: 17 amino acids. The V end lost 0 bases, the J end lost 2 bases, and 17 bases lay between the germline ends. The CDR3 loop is CAWSVLLGRGTYNEQFF. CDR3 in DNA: TGTGCCTGGAGTGTACTTCTCGGCAGGGGAACCTACAATGAGCAGTTCTTC.

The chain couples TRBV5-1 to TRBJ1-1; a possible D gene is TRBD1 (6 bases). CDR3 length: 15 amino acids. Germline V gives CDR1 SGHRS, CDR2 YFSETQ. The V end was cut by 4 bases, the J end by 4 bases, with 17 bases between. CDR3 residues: CASSRAGAMGTEAFF. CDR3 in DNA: TGCGCCAGCAGCCGTGCGGGGGCGATGGGCACTGAAGCTTTCTTT. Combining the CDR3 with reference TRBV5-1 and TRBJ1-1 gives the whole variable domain KAGVTQTPRYLIKTRGQQVTLSCSPISGHRSVSWYQQTPGQGLQFLFEYFSETQRNKGNFPGRFSGRQFSNSRSEMNVSTLELGDSALYLCASSRAGAMGTEAFFGQGTRLTVV.

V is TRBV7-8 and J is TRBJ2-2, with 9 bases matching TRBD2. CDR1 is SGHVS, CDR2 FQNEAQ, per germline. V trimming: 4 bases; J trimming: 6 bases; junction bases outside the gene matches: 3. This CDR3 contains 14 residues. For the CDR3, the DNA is TGTGCCAGCAGCTACGGGACTAGCCCCGGGGAGCTGTTTTTT. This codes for CASSYGTSPGELFF.

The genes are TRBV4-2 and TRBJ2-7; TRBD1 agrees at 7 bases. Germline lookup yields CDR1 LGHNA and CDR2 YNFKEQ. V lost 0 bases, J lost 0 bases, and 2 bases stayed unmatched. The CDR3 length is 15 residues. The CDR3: CASSQEQGSSYEQYF. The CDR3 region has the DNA TGTGCCAGCAGCCAAGAACAGGGGTCCTCCTACGAGCAGTACTTC.

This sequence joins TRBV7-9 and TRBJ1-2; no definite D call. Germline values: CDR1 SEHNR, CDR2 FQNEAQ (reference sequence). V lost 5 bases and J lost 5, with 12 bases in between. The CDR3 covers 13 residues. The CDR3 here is CASSPAWAYGYTF. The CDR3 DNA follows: TGTGCCAGCAGCCCTGCATGGGCTTATGGCTACACCTTC.

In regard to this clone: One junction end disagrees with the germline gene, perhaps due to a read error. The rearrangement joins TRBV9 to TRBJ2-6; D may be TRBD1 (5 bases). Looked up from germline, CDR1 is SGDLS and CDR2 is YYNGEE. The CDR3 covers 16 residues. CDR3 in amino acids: CASSSRTRTGANVLIF. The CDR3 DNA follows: TGTGCCAGCAGCTCGAGAACGAGAACTGGGGCCAACGTCCTGATTTTC.

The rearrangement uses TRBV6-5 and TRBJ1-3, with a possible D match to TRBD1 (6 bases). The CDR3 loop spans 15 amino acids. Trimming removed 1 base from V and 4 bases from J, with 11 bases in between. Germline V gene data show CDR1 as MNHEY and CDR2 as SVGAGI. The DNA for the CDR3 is TGTGCCAGCAGTTACTTGTCAGGGGCCGGAAACACCATATATTTT. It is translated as CASSYLSGAGNTIYF.

The DNA of the CDR3 is TGCGCCAGCAGGGGAGAAACACTAGCCAAAAACATTCAGTACTTC. Translated, it gives CASRGETLAKNIQYF. The chain is built from TRBV10-2 and TRBJ2-4; perhaps TRBD2 as D (5 bases). CDR3 length equals 15 residues. Germline assignment: CDR1 WSHSY and CDR2 SAAADI. V was clipped by 6 bases and J by 0 bases, with 12 bases between them.

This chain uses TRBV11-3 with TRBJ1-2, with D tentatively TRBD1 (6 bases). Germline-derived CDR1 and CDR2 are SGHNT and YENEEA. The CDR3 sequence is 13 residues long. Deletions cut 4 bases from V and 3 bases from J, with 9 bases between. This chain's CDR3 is CASSYREDYGYTF. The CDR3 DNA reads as TGTGCCAGCAGCTACAGGGAAGACTATGGCTACACCTTC.

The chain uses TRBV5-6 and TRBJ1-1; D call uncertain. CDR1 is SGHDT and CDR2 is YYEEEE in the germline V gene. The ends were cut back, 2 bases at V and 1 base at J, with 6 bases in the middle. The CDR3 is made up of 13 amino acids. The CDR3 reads CASSFSWNTEAFF. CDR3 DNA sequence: TGTGCCAGCAGCTTTTCTTGGAACACTGAAGCTTTCTTT.

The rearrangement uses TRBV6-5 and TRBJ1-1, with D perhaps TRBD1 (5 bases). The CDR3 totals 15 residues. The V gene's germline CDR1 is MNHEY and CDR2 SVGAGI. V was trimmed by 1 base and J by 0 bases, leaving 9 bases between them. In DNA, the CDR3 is TGTGCCAGCAGTTACTGGGGCAGGGTGAACACTGAAGCTTTCTTT. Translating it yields CASSYWGRVNTEAFF.

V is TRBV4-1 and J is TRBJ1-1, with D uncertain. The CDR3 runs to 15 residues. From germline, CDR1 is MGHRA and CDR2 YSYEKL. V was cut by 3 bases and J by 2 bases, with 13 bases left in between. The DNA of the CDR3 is TGCGCCAGCAGCCATGCGGCGCGGGTAAACACTGAAGCTTTCTTT. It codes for CASSHAARVNTEAFF.

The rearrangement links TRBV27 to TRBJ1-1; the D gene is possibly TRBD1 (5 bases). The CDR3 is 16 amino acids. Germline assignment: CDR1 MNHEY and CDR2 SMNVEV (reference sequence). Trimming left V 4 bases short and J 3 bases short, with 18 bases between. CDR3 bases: TGTGCCAGCAGTTCCCTTAGAAGGGGTGGTTACACTGAAGCTTTCTTT. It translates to CASSSLRRGGYTEAFF.

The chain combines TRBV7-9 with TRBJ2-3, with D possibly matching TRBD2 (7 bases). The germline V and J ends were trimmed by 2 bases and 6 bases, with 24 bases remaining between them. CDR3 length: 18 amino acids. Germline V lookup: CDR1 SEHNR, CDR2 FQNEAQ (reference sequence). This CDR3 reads CASSLRGRGSSRGDTQYF. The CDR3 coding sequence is TGTGCCAGCAGCTTAAGGGGGAGGGGTTCATCAAGAGGGGATACGCAGTATTTT.

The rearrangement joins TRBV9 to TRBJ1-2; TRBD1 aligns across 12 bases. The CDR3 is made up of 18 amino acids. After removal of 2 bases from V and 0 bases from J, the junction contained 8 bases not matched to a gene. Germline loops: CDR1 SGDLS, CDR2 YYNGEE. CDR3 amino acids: CASSVNRDRGQANYGYTF. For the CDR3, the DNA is TGTGCCAGCAGCGTCAACCGGGACAGGGGGCAGGCTAACTATGGCTACACCTTC.

The CDR3 region has the DNA TGTGCCACCAGCAGTGACAGGGGGCAGGTCTATGGCTACACCTTC. It yields the protein CATSSDRGQVYGYTF. The chain recombines TRBV15 with TRBJ1-2; TRBD1 aligns across 10 bases. Germline V gives CDR1 LNHNV, CDR2 YYDKDF (reference sequence). After removal of 3 bases from V and 4 bases from J, the junction contained 5 bases not matched to a gene. The CDR3 loop spans 15 amino acids.

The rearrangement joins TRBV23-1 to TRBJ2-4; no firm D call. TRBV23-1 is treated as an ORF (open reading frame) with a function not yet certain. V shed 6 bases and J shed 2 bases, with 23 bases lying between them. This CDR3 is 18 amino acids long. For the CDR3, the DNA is TGCGCCAGCAGGTTTCGGAGAAGTCACGCACGGTCCAAAAACATTCAGTACTTC. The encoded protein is CASRFRRSHARSKNIQYF.

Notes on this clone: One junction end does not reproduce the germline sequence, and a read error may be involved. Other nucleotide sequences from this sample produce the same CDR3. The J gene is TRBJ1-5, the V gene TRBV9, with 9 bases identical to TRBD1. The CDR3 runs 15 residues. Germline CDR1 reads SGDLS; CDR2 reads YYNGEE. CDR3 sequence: CASSVDPTGGQPQHF. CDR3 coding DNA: TGTGCCAGTAGCGTAGATCCAACAGGGGGCCAGCCCCAGCATTTT.

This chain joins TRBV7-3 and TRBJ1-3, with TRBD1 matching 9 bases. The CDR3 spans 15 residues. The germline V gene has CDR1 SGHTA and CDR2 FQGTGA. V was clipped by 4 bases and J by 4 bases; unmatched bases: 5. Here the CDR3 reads CASSSGQGRGNTIYF. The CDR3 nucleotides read TGTGCCAGCAGCTCGGGACAGGGAAGGGGAAACACCATATATTTT.

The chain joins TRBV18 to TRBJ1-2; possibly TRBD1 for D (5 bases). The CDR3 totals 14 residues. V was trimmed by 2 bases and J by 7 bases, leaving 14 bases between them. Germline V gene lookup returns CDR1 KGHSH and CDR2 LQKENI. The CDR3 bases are TGTGCCAGCTCACCAAATGGGGCGGTTAGTGGCTACACCTTC. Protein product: CASSPNGAVSGYTF.

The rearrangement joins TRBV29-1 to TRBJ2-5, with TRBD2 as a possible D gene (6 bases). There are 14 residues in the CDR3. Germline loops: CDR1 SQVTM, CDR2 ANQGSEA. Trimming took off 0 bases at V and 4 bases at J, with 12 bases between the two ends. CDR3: CSVEDVTRGETQYF. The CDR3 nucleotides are TGCAGCGTTGAAGACGTGACTAGGGGAGAGACCCAGTACTTC.

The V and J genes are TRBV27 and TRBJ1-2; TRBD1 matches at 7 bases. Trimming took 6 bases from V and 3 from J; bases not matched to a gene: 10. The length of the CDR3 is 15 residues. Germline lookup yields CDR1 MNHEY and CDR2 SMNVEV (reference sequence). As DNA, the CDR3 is TGTGCCAGCAGGGGCGTGAGGGGGCAAGACTATGGCTACACCTTC. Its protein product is CASRGVRGQDYGYTF.

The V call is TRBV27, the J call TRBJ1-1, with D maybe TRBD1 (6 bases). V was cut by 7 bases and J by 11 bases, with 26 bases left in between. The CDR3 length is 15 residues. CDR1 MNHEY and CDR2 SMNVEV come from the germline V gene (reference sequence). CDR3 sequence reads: CASTGPNQGPEGAFF. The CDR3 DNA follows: TGTGCCAGCACCGGTCCCAATCAGGGGCCCGAGGGGGCTTTCTTT.

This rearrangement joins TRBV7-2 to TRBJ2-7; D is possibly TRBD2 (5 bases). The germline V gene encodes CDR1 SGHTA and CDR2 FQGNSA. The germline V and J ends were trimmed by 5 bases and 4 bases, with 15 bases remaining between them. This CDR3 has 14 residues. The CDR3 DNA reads TGTGCCAGCAGCGGTACCTACGGCGGGTACGAGCAGTACTTC. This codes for CASSGTYGGYEQYF. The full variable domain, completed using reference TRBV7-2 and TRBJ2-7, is GAGVSQSPSNKVTEKGKDVELRCDPISGHTALYWYRQSLGQGLEFLIYFQGNSAPDKSGLPSDRFSAERTGGSVSTLTIQRTQQEDSAVYLCASSGTYGGYEQYFGPGTRLTVT.

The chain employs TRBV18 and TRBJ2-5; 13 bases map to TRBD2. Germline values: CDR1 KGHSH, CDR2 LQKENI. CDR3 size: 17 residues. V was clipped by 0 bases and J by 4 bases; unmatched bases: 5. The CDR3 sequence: CASSPPGLAGQGETQYF. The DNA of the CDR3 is TGTGCCAGCTCACCACCGGGACTAGCGGGACAAGGAGAGACCCAGTACTTC.

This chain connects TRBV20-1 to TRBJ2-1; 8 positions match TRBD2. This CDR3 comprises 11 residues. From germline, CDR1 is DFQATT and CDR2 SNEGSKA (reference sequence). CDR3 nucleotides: TGCAGCTCTAGCGGGTACAATGAGCAGTTCTTC. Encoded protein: CSSSGYNEQFF.